The clone carrying this T cell receptor beta chain was observed a handful of times. Its target is not known. The entry originates in a study of T cell repertoires in cytomegalovirus infection. Whole-study context: Well-studied HLA-B-restricted CMV epitopes were used in the study alongside recently identified HLA-C-restricted ones. Public TCR beta signatures marked donors with CMV infection and the matching HLA. Study-level points and caveats: Accumulated public TCR beta family frequency recognized individuals carrying CMV together with the relevant HLA. The ex vivo response was dominated by HLA-C-restricted CMV-specific TCR beta clonotypes.

TCRdb fed the reads into MiXCR, producing one record per CDR3 protein. In the table there are about 700,000 distinct CDR3 sequences, 33% of which are singletons. CDR1 is SGHTA and CDR2 is FQGNSA in the germline V gene. The CDR3 is 14 residues long. Trimming took off 5 bases at V and 0 bases at J, with 8 bases between the two ends. The TCR originated in a human donor in good health (CMV status not recorded). Some clones in this sample may be carry-over from other donors' samples. The sample was cultured PBMCs, taken from culture after CMV antigen stimulation. The chain is built from TRBV7-2 and TRBJ1-3; no clear D gene. The CDR3 reads CASSRYSSGNTIYF. The DNA of the CDR3 is TGTGCCAGCAGCCGGTATAGCTCTGGAAACACCATATATTTT.